A single sample is the source of the 13 T cell receptor beta chains below, sequenced in a study of spatial heterogeneity in lung cancer. TCRdb re-called the 5' RACE reads through MiXCR, storing one row per CDR3 protein. The top ten hold roughly 7% of the sample, which has just over 75,000 distinct CDR3 sequences, roughly 8% seen once. Noted time point: sample taken at primary tumor resection. This specimen was PBMCs, taken at surgery. The receptors come from a male donor with early-stage non-small cell lung cancer.

In this sample, this clonotype turned up a few times. The V and J genes are TRBV18 and TRBJ2-1; D could derive from TRBD1 or TRBD2 (6 bases each). From germline, CDR1 is KGHSH and CDR2 LQKENI. V lost 2 bases, J lost 6 bases, and 20 bases lay in between. The CDR3 has 17 amino acids. The chain's CDR3 is CASSPWGRTAVSNEQFF. CDR3 nucleotide sequence: TGTGCCAGCTCACCATGGGGGAGGACAGCGGTTTCCAATGAGCAGTTCTTC.

The sample holds many counts of this clonotype. The chain uses TRBV6-6 and TRBJ1-1; unclear D gene. Trimming took off 2 bases at V and 0 bases at J, with 13 bases between the two ends. Germline V gives CDR1 MNHNY, CDR2 SVGAGI (reference sequence). The CDR3 totals 16 residues. This CDR3 reads CASSYRSGPLNTEAFF. The CDR3 bases are TGTGCCAGCAGTTACCGATCAGGTCCCTTGAACACTGAAGCTTTCTTT.

This clonotype came up a few times. The V call is TRBV20-1, the J call TRBJ2-7; 7 bases map to TRBD2. The germline gives CDR1 DFQATT, CDR2 SNEGSKA (reference sequence). The trim removed 2 bases at V and 6 bases at J, leaving 10 bases unmatched. The CDR3 loop spans 14 amino acids. The CDR3 sequence is CSARFGMGGSEQYF. The CDR3, as DNA: TGCAGTGCTAGATTCGGGATGGGGGGGAGCGAGCAGTACTTC.

The chain carries TRBV6-1 and TRBJ1-1; a weak D match, TRBD1 (5 bases). The germline CDR1 and CDR2 sequences are MNHNS and SASEGT. V lost 4 bases, J lost 2 bases, and 20 bases lay in between. The CDR3 spans 17 residues. CDR3 DNA: TGTGCCAGCAGTGGCGGCGGGGCGCCGTCATTTAACACTGAAGCTTTCTTT. It is translated as CASSGGGAPSFNTEAFF.

This clonotype has a count of ten or more. The chain joins TRBV12-3 or TRBV12-4 to TRBJ2-7; D gene ambiguous. V lost 8 bases and J 3 bases, leaving 11 bases between the germline ends. The CDR3 sequence is 12 residues long. CDR3 coding DNA: TGTGCCAGCGGATCCCCGGGCTACGAGCAGTACTTC. This encodes CASGSPGYEQYF.

This clonotype was observed many times. The gene calls are TRBV9 and TRBJ2-1, with D perhaps TRBD1 (5 bases). Trimming cost V 0 bases and J 0 bases, with 16 bases left between them. Germline-derived CDR1 and CDR2 are SGDLS and YYNGEE. The CDR3 is made up of 18 amino acids. The CDR3 DNA reads TGTGCCAGCAGCGTAGCGTCATTACAGGACATCTCCTACAATGAGCAGTTCTTC. It encodes CASSVASLQDISYNEQFF.

Here the CDR3 DNA reads TGTGCCAGCTCACCAGACGCGGCGCAGTATTTT. This codes for CASSPDAAQYF. The V gene is TRBV18, the J gene TRBJ2-3; D gene ambiguous. Germline CDR1 KGHSH, CDR2 LQKENI. V gave up 2 bases and J gave up 10 bases, with 7 bases separating them. The CDR3 totals 11 residues.

The sample holds many counts of this clonotype. The chain links TRBV5-4 to TRBJ2-1; weak D call: TRBD2 (6 bases). This CDR3 contains 14 residues. Trimming removed 6 bases at V and 7 bases at J, with 17 bases between. Germline-derived CDR1 and CDR2 are SGHNT and YYREEE (reference sequence). In DNA, the CDR3 is TGTGCCAGCACCGTCGGGACTCCCAGGAATGAGCAGTTCTTC. Translating it yields CASTVGTPRNEQFF.

This clonotype was seen many times. The V gene is TRBV10-3, the J gene TRBJ2-7; TRBD2 aligns across 7 bases. The J segment lost 3 bases and the V segment lost 8 bases, leaving 4 bases of the junction unmatched. Per the germline V gene, CDR1 is ENHRY and CDR2 is SYGVKD. The CDR3 has 12 amino acids. CDR3 bases: TGTGCCATCGGGACTACCGGCTACGAGCAGTACTTC. Amino acids: CAIGTTGYEQYF.

This clonotype was seen at least ten times. The chain couples TRBV29-1 to TRBJ1-2; D unresolved. From germline, CDR1 is SQVTM and CDR2 ANQGSEA. The CDR3 totals 13 residues. V dropped 1 base and J dropped 2 bases, with 8 bases sitting between them. CDR3 protein: CSVEGDWNYGYTF. Written as DNA, the CDR3 is TGCAGCGTTGAAGGCGACTGGAACTATGGCTACACCTTC.

The chain recombines TRBV10-2 with TRBJ1-5; D perhaps matches TRBD1 (5 bases). V dropped 8 bases and J dropped 2 bases, with 7 bases sitting between them. The CDR3 sequence is 12 residues long. CDR1 is WSHSY and CDR2 is SAAADI in the germline V gene. Written as DNA, the CDR3 is TGCGCCAGCGGGGGGGGCAATCAGCCCCAGCATTTT. Its protein product is CASGGGNQPQHF.

This clonotype was picked up many times. V usage is TRBV2 and J usage is TRBJ1-2; D remains ambiguous. V was cut by 8 bases and J by 4 bases, with 17 bases left in between. CDR1 and CDR2 (germline): SNHLY, FYNNEI. The CDR3 extends over 14 amino acids. CDR3 residues: CASEPRGRPYGYTF. Here the CDR3 DNA reads TGTGCCAGCGAACCGCGCGGACGACCCTATGGCTACACCTTC.

This clonotype was counted ten times or more. J is TRBJ2-1 and V is TRBV6-1; D is perhaps TRBD1 or TRBD2 (5 bases each). The V and J ends lost 6 bases and 3 bases respectively, with 15 bases between them. The germline gives CDR1 MNHNS, CDR2 SASEGT. The CDR3 runs 15 residues. The CDR3 sequence: CASRGKGPNYNEQFF. CDR3 DNA: TGTGCCAGCAGGGGAAAGGGACCCAACTACAATGAGCAGTTCTTC.